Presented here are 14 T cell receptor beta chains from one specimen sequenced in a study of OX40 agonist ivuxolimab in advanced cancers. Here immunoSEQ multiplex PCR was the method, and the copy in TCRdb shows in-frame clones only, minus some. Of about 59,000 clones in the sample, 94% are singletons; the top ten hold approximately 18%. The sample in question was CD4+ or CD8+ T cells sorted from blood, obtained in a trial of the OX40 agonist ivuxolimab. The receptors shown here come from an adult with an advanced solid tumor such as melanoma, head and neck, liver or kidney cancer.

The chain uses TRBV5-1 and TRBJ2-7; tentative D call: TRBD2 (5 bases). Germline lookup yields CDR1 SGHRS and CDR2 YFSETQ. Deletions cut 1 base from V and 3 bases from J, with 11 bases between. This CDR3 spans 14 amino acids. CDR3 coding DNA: TGCGCCAGCAGCTTGACGGGAACCGGCTACGAGCAGTACTTC. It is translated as CASSLTGTGYEQYF.

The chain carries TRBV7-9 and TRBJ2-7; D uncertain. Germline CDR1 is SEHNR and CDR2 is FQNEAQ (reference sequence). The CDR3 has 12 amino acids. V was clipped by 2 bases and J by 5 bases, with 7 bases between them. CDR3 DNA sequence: TGTGCCAGCAGCTTAATAGTGGACGAGCAGTACTTC. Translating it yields CASSLIVDEQYF.

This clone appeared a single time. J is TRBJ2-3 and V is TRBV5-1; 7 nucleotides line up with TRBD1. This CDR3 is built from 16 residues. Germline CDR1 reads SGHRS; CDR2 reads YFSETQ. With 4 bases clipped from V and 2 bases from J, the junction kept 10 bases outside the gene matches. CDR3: CASSRGDRAHTDTQYF. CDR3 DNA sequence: TGCGCCAGCAGCCGAGGTGACAGGGCACACACAGATACGCAGTATTTT.

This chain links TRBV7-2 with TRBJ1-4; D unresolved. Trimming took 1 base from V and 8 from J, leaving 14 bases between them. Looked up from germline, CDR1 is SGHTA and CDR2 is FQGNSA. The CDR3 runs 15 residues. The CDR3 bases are TGTGCCAGCAGCTTAGAATTTACGGGATACGAAAAACTGTTTTTT. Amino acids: CASSLEFTGYEKLFF. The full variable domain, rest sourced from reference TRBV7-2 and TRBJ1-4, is GAGVSQSPSNKVTEKGKDVELRCDPISGHTALYWYRQSLGQGLEFLIYFQGNSAPDKSGLPSDRFSAERTGGSVSTLTIQRTQQEDSAVYLCASSLEFTGYEKLFFGSGTQLSVL.

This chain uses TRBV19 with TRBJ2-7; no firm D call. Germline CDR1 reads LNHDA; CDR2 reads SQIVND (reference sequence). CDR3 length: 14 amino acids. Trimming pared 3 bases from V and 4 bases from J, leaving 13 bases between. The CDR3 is CASSIRLTDYEQYF. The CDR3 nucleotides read TGTGCCAGTAGTATCCGACTTACTGATTACGAGCAGTACTTC.

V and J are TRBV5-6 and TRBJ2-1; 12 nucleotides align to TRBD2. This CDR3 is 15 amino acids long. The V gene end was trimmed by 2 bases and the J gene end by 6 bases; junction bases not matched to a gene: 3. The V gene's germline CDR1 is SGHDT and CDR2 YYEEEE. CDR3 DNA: TGTGCCAGCAGCTTTCCTAGCGGGAGGGCCAATGAGCAGTTCTTC. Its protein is CASSFPSGRANEQFF.

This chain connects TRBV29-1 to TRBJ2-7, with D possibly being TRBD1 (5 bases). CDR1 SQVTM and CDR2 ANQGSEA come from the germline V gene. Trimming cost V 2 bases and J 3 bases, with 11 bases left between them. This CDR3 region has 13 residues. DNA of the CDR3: TGCAGCGTTGAACAGGGAAGGGGCTACGAGCAGTACTTC. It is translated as CSVEQGRGYEQYF.

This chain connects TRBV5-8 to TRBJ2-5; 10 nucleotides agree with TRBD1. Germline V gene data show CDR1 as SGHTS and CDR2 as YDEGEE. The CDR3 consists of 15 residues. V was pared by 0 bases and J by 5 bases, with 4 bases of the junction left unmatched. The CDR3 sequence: CASSLGQGARETQYF. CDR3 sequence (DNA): TGTGCCAGCAGCTTGGGACAGGGGGCCCGGGAGACCCAGTACTTC.

CDR3 nucleotides: TGTGCCAGTAAGCGGTCTAGCGGGCTCCTAGCGACTAGCACAGATACGCAGTATTTT. It codes for CASKRSSGLLATSTDTQYF. The chain combines TRBV19 with TRBJ2-3, with 8 nucleotides matching TRBD2. Germline V gene sequence: CDR1 LNHDA, CDR2 SQIVND (reference sequence). The trim removed 7 bases at V and 0 bases at J, leaving 18 bases unmatched. The CDR3 contains 19 residues. The whole variable domain, remainder taken from reference TRBV19 and TRBJ2-3, is DGGITQSPKYLFRKEGQNVTLSCEQNLNHDAMYWYRQDPGQGLRLIYYSQIVNDFQKGDIAEGYSVSREKKESFPLTVTSAQKNPTAFYLCASKRSSGLLATSTDTQYFGPGTRLTVL.

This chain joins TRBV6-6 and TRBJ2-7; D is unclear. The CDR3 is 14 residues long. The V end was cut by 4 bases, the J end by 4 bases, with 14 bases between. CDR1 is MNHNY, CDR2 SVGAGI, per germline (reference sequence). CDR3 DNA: TGTGCCAGCAGTTCTACTGAGGATAGGTACGAGCAGTACTTC. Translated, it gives CASSSTEDRYEQYF.

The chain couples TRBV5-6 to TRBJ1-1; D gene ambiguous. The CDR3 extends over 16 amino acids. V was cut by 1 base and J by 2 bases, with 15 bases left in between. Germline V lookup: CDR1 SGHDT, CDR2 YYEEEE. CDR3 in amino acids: CASSLNPVMRNTEAFF. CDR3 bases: TGTGCCAGCAGCTTGAATCCAGTTATGAGAAACACTGAAGCTTTCTTT.

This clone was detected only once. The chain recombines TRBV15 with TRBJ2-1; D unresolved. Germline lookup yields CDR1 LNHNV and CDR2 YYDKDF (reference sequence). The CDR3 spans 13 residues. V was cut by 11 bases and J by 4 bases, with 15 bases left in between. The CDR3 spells CAASVVAYNEQFF. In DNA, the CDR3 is TGTGCCGCCTCGGTAGTAGCATACAATGAGCAGTTCTTC.

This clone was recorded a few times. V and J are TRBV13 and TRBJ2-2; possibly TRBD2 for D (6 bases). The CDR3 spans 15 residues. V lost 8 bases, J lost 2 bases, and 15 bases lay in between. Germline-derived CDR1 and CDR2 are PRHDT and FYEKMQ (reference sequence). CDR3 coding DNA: TGTGCCAGCCTGGGGTGGGAGGCTAACACCGGGGAGCTGTTTTTT. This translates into CASLGWEANTGELFF.

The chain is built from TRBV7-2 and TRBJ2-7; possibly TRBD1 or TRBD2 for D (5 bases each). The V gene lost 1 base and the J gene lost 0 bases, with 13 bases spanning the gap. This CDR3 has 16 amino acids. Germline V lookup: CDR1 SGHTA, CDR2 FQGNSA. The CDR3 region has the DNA TGTGCCAGCAGCTTAGAGGGACCACCAAGCTCCTACGAGCAGTACTTC. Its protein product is CASSLEGPPSSYEQYF.